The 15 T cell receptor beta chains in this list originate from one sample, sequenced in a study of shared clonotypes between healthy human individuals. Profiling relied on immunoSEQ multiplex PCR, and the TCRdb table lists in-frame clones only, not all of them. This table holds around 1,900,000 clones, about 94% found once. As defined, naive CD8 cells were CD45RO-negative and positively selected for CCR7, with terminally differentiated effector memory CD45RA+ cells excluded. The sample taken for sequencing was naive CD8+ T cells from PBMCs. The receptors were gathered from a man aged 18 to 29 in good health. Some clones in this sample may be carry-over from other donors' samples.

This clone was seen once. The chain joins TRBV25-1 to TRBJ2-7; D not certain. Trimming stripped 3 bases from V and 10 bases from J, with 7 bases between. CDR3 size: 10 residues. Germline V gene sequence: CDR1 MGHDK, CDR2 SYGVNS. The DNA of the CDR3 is TGTGCCAGCAGTGAGACGGAACAGTACTTC. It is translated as CASSETEQYF.

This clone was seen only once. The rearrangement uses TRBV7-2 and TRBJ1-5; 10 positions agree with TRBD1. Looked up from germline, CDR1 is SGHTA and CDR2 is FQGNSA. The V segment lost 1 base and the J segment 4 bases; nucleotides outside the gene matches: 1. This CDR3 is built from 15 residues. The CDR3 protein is CASSLGGQGNQPQHF. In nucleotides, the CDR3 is TGTGCCAGCAGCTTAGGGGGACAGGGGAATCAGCCCCAGCATTTT.

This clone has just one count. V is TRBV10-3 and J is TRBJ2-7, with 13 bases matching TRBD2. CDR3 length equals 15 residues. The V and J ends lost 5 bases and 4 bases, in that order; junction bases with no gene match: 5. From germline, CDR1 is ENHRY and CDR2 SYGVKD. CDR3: CAISITSGRAYEQYF. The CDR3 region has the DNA TGTGCCATCAGTATTACTAGCGGGAGGGCGTACGAGCAGTACTTC.

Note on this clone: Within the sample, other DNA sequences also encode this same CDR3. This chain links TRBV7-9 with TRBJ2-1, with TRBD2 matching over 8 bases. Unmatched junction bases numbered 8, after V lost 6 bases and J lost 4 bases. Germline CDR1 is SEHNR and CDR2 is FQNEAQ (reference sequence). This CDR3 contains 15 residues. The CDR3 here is CASSLTSGPYNEQFF. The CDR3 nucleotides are TGTGCCAGCAGTCTTACTAGCGGTCCTTACAATGAGCAGTTCTTC.

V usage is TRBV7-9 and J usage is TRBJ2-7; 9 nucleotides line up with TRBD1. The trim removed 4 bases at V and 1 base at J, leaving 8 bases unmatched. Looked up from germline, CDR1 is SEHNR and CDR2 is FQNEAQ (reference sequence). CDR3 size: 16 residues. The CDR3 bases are TGTGCCAGCAGCTATACCACAGGGGGCAGGTCCTACGAGCAGTACTTC. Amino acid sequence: CASSYTTGGRSYEQYF.

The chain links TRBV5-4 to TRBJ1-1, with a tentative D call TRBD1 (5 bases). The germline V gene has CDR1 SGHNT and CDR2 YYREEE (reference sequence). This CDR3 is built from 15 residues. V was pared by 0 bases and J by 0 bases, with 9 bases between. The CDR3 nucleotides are TGTGCCAGCAGCTTGGAAGGGGCCCTGAACACTGAAGCTTTCTTT. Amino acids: CASSLEGALNTEAFF.

CDR3 nucleotides: TGTGCCAGCAGTTTTAGCGGGAGGGCCAGGAATGAGCAGTTCTTC. Translating it yields CASSFSGRARNEQFF. V and J are TRBV7-9 and TRBJ2-1; 11 bases fit TRBD2. Germline-derived CDR1 and CDR2 are SEHNR and FQNEAQ (reference sequence). The CDR3 spans 15 residues. The ends lost 6 bases at V and 7 bases at J; junction bases unmatched: 8. Full variable domain (outside the CDR3, taken from reference TRBV7-9 and TRBJ2-1): DTGVSQNPRHKITKRGQNVTFRCDPISEHNRLYWYRQTLGQGPEFLTYFQNEAQLEKSRLLSDRFSAERPKGSFSTLEIQRTEQGDSAMYLCASSFSGRARNEQFFGPGTRLTVL.

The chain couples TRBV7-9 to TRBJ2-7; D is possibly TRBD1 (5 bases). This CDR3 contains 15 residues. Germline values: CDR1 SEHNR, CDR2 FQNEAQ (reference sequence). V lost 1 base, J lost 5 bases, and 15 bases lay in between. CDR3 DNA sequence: TGTGCCAGCAGCTTAGTTCGGCAGGGTGTCGACGAGCAGTACTTC. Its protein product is CASSLVRQGVDEQYF.

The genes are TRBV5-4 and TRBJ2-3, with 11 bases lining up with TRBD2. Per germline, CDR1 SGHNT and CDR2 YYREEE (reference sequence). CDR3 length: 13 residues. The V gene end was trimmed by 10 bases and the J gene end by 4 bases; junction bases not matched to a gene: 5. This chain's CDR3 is CAFSGRGPDTQYF. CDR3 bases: TGTGCCTTTAGCGGGAGGGGCCCAGATACGCAGTATTTT.

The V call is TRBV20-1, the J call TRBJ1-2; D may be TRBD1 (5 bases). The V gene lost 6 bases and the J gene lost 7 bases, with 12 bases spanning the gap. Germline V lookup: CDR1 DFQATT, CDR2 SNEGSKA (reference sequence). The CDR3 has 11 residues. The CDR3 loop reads CSAPGTVGYTF. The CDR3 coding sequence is TGCAGTGCCCCCGGGACGGTTGGCTACACCTTC.

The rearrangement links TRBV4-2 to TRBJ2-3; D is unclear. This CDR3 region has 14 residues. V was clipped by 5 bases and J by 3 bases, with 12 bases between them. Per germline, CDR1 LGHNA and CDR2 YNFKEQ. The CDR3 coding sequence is TGTGCCAGCAGCTTTGAAAGGGAAACAGATACGCAGTATTTT. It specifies CASSFERETDTQYF.

CDR3 loop: CSVESRSRGGDVRPEAFF. In DNA form, the CDR3 reads TGCAGCGTTGAGAGCCGTTCCAGGGGAGGGGATGTGAGACCTGAAGCTTTCTTT. The chain has TRBV29-1 and TRBJ1-1, with D perhaps TRBD1 (6 bases). The CDR3 extends over 18 amino acids. Germline loops: CDR1 SQVTM, CDR2 ANQGSEA. Trimming shortened V by 3 bases and J by 6 bases, and 29 bases separated the two germline ends.

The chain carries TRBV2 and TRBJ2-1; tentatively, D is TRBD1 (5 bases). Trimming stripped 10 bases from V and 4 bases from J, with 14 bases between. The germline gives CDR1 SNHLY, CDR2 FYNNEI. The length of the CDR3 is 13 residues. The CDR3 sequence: CATKQVPYNEQFF. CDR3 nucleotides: TGTGCCACCAAACAGGTCCCTTACAATGAGCAGTTCTTC.

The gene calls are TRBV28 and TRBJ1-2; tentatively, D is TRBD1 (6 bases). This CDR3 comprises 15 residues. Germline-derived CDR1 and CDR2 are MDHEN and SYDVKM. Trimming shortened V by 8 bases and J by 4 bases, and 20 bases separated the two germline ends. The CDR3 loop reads CASALTEGQSYGYTF. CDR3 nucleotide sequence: TGTGCCAGCGCGCTGACGGAGGGACAAAGCTATGGCTACACCTTC.

Written as DNA, the CDR3 is TGTGCCAGCAGCCCTTGGGAGGGCTACGAGCAGTACTTC. This sequence encodes CASSPWEGYEQYF. The chain uses TRBV5-5 and TRBJ2-7; TRBD2 agrees at 7 bases. V lost 4 bases, J lost 3 bases, and 4 bases stayed unmatched. The germline V gene has CDR1 SGHKS and CDR2 YYEKEE (reference sequence). The CDR3 sequence is 13 residues long.